Listed below are T cell receptor beta chains from one sample, sequenced in a study of T cells in Graves' hyperthyroidism and ophthalmopathy. TCRdb reprocessed the multiplex PCR reads with MiXCR, giving one entry per CDR3 protein. The sample records about 600,000 distinct CDR3 sequences, approximately 15% being singletons. Sequencing was performed on blood. The receptors shown here come from a woman aged 40 to 49 with Graves' ophthalmopathy. Each CDR3 is given without its conserved first and last residue. Size is omitted from some rows. Given values are once, few, many or a class for expanded clones.

clone_size v_call cdr3_aa
many TRBV10-3 AISPGQGSNQPQH
few TRBV30 AYARGGARRSLDTQY
many TRBV30 AWSSHPGANEQF
- TRBV9 ASSVSGDSGNTIY
many TRBV7-7 ASSLSGDQETQY
- TRBV10-3 AISDVGAGETQY
few TRBV19 ASTPGRLAGANEQF
many TRBV28 ASSLIFDSYNEQF
- TRBV29-1 SVTGGRRSYNEQF
many TRBV7-8 ASRTGGAVTDTQY
many TRBV19 ASSRTGGDTEAF
- TRBV28 ASSLTEDPSYEQY
- TRBV28 ASSPQTISEKLF
- TRBV25-1 ASSGWGDNSPLH